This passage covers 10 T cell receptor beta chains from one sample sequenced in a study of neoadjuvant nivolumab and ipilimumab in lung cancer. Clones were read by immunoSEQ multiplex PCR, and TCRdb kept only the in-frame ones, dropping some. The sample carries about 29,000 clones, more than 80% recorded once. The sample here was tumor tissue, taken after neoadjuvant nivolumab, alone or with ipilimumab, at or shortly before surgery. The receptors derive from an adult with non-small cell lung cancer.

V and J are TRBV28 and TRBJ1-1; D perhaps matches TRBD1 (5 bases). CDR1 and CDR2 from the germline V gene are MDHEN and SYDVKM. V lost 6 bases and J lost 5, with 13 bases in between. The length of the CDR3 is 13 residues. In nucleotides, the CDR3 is TGTGCCAGCAGGGGACTATGGGGGACTGAAGCTTTCTTT. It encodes CASRGLWGTEAFF. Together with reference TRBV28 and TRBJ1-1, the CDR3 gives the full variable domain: DVKVTQSSRYLVKRTGEKVFLECVQDMDHENMFWYRQDPGLGLRLIYFSYDVKMKEKGDIPEGYSVSREKKERFSLILESASTNQTSMYLCASRGLWGTEAFFGQGTRLTVV.

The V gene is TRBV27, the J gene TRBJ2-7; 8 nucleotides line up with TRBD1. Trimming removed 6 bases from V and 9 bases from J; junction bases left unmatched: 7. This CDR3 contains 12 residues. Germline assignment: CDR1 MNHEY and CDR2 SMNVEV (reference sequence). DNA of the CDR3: TGTGCCAGCAGAGACAGGGGTATCGGGCAGTACTTC. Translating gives CASRDRGIGQYF.

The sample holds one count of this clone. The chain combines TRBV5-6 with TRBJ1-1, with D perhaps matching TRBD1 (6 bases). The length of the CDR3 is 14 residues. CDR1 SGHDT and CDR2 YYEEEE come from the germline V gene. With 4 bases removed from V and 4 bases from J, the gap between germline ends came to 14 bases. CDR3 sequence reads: CASSTRGWSTEAFF. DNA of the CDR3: TGTGCCAGCAGCACCAGGGGATGGAGCACTGAAGCTTTCTTT.

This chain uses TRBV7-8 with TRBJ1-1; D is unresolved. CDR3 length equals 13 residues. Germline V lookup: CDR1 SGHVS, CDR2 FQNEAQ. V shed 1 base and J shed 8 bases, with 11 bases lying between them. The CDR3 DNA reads TGTGCCAGCAGCTTAGACGTAGGTAGCGAAGCTTTCTTT. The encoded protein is CASSLDVGSEAFF.

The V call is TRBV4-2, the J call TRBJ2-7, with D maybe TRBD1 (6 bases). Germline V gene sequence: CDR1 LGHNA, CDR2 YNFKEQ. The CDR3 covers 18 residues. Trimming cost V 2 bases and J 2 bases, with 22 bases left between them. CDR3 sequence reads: CASSQNPTTGLVAYEQYF. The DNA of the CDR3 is TGTGCCAGCAGCCAAAACCCCACCACAGGGTTGGTGGCCTACGAGCAGTACTTC.

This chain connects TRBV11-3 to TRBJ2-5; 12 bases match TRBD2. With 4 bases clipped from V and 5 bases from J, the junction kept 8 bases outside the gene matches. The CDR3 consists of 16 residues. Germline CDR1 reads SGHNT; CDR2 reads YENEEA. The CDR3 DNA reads TGTGCCAGCAGCTCACCACTAGCGGGGGGTTTGGAGACCCAGTACTTC. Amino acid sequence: CASSSPLAGGLETQYF.

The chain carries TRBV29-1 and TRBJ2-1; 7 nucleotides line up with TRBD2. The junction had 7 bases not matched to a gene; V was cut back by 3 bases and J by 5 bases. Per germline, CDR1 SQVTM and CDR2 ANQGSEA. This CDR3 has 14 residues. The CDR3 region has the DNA TGCAGCGTTGATTGCGGGAGTGGGCACAATGAGCAGTTCTTC. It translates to CSVDCGSGHNEQFF.

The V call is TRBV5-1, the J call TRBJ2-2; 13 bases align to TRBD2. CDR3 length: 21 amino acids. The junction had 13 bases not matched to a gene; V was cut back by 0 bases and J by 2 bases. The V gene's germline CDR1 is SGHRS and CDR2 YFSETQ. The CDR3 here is CASSLEYRGGLAGANTGELFF. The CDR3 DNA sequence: TGCGCCAGCAGCTTGGAATACAGGGGTGGACTAGCGGGGGCAAACACCGGGGAGCTGTTTTTT.

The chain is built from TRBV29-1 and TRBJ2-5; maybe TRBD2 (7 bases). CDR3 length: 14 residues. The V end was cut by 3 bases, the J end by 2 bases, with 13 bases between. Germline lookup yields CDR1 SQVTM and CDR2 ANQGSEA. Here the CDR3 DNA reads TGCAGCGTTGAGGGGGGGGCCAAACAAGAGACCCAGTACTTC. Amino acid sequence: CSVEGGAKQETQYF.

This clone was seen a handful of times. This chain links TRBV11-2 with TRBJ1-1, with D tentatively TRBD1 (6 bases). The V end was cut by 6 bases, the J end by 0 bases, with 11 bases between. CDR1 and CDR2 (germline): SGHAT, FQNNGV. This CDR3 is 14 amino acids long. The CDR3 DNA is TGTGCCAGCAGAAGACAGGATCTGAACACTGAAGCTTTCTTT. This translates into CASRRQDLNTEAFF.